Following are 24 T cell receptor beta chains from one sample sequenced in a study of blood T cell repertoires in COVID-19. Sequencing used immunoSEQ multiplex PCR; TCRdb keeps in-frame clones, though not all of them. The table lists a few hundred thousand clones, 89% of them singletons. Sample: PBMCs or T cells enriched from blood (not recorded which). The receptors derive from a woman aged 40 to 50 who had recovered from COVID-19.

CDR3 in amino acids: CASSKGRSSNQPQHF. DNA for the CDR3: TGTGCCAGCAGCAAGGGTAGGAGTAGCAATCAGCCCCAGCATTTT. V and J are TRBV21-1 and TRBJ1-5. TRBV21-1 is given as a pseudogene. CDR3 length: 15 amino acids.

The V gene is TRBV7-2, the J gene TRBJ2-3; D may be TRBD1 (5 bases). The CDR3 loop spans 16 amino acids. Trimming shortened V by 5 bases and J by 1 base, and 16 bases separated the two germline ends. From germline, CDR1 is SGHTA and CDR2 FQGNSA. CDR3 bases: TGTGCCAGCAGCCCCGAACCCGACAGTCGCACAGATACGCAGTATTTT. Translating it yields CASSPEPDSRTDTQYF.

This chain connects TRBV30 to TRBJ2-7; 8 bases map to TRBD1. This CDR3 has 13 amino acids. V lost 4 bases to trimming and J lost 4 bases; unmatched junction nucleotides: 6. Germline CDR1 reads GTSNPN; CDR2 reads SVGIG (reference sequence). CDR3 protein: CAWTPDRAYEQYF. CDR3 nucleotides: TGTGCCTGGACCCCGGACAGGGCATACGAGCAGTACTTC.

A note on this clone: The junction and the germline gene differ at one end; a read error may be behind it. This sequence joins TRBV11-3 and TRBJ2-7; 13 nucleotides match TRBD2. CDR3 length equals 14 residues. Germline CDR1 is SGHNT and CDR2 is YENEEA. CDR3 residues: CASSSYQTSGRSDF. The CDR3 nucleotides read TGTGCCAGCAGCTCCTACCAGACTAGCGGGAGGTCCGACTTC.

As for this clone: Other DNA sequences in this specimen translate into the identical CDR3. J is TRBJ2-3 and V is TRBV7-3, with D unresolved. This CDR3 comprises 13 residues. The germline gives CDR1 SGHTA, CDR2 FQGTGA. Deletions cut 2 bases from V and 3 bases from J, with 6 bases between. The CDR3 DNA reads TGTGCCAGCAGCTTAGGGCCGACAGATACGCAGTATTTT. The encoded protein is CASSLGPTDTQYF.

The chain employs TRBV7-2 and TRBJ1-2; TRBD1 might be the D (5 bases). This CDR3 has 13 amino acids. With 5 bases removed from V and 8 bases from J, the gap between germline ends came to 15 bases. CDR1 and CDR2 from the germline V gene are SGHTA and FQGNSA. The DNA of the CDR3 is TGTGCCAGCAGCCAGGGTGGGGAACGCGGCTACACCTTC. Its protein is CASSQGGERGYTF.

The chain links TRBV2 to TRBJ2-7; possibly TRBD2 for D (6 bases). Trimming cost V 3 bases and J 4 bases, with 13 bases left between them. CDR1 and CDR2 from the germline V gene are SNHLY and FYNNEI. The CDR3 loop spans 14 amino acids. CDR3 coding DNA: TGTGCCAGCAGTGATTCGGGGAGGCAGTACGAGCAGTACTTC. It specifies CASSDSGRQYEQYF.

Here the CDR3 reads CASSLTSGLQFF. The CDR3 DNA is TGTGCCAGCAGTTTAACCTCGGGACTTCAGTTCTTC. The rearrangement joins TRBV28 to TRBJ2-1; D perhaps matches TRBD2 (6 bases). Looked up from germline, CDR1 is MDHEN and CDR2 is SYDVKM. This CDR3 spans 12 amino acids. Trimming removed 2 bases from V and 13 bases from J, with 12 bases in between.

The J gene is TRBJ1-6, the V gene TRBV30; TRBD1 matches at 7 bases. The CDR3 has 13 amino acids. The V and J ends lost 7 bases and 10 bases, in that order; junction bases with no gene match: 10. Germline V gene sequence: CDR1 GTSNPN, CDR2 SVGIG (reference sequence). In nucleotides, the CDR3 is TGTGCCTACGGACAGGACCATCGCTCACCCCTCCACTTT. Its translation is CAYGQDHRSPLHF. The whole variable domain, remainder taken from reference TRBV30 and TRBJ1-6, is SQTIHQWPATLVQPVGSPLSLECTVEGTSNPNLYWYRQAAGRGLQLLFYSVGIGQISSEVPQNLSASRPQDRQFILSSKKLLLSDSGFYLCAYGQDHRSPLHFGNGTRLTVT.

The CDR3 DNA sequence: TGCGCCAGCAGCCAAGAAGGGAGTGAAGAGACCCAGTACTTC. Translating it yields CASSQEGSEETQYF. The V and J genes are TRBV4-3 and TRBJ2-5, with D perhaps matching TRBD2 (5 bases). Looked up from germline, CDR1 is LGHNA and CDR2 is YSLEER. V lost 0 bases, J lost 3 bases, and 8 bases lay in between. The CDR3 runs 14 residues.

This clone was found once. The chain employs TRBV7-2 and TRBJ1-4, with a tentative D call TRBD1 (6 bases). Per the germline V gene, CDR1 is SGHTA and CDR2 is FQGNSA. The CDR3 spans 16 residues. V was cut by 5 bases and J by 2 bases, with 15 bases left in between. The CDR3 sequence is CASSLQGGYTNEKLFF. The CDR3, as DNA: TGTGCCAGCAGCCTCCAAGGGGGTTATACTAATGAAAAACTGTTTTTT.

This chain connects TRBV6-1 to TRBJ2-2; tentatively, D is TRBD2 (7 bases). V was cut by 3 bases and J by 4 bases, with 12 bases left in between. Germline V CDR1 and CDR2: MNHNS, SASEGT. This CDR3 is 15 amino acids long. The CDR3 reads CASSDIGGLTGELFF. Written as DNA, the CDR3 is TGTGCCAGCAGTGATATCGGGGGGCTCACCGGGGAGCTGTTTTTT.

A single count supports this clone. The chain has TRBV25-1 and TRBJ1-5, with unresolved D. Trimming left V 2 bases short and J 3 bases short, with 20 bases between. The V gene's germline CDR1 is MGHDK and CDR2 SYGVNS. The CDR3 sequence is 18 residues long. In DNA, the CDR3 is TGTGCCAGCAGTGAACACCAGGTTCCTCCACTTCTCAATCAGCCCCAGCATTTT. Translation gives CASSEHQVPPLLNQPQHF. Variable domain in full (rest from reference TRBV25-1 and TRBJ1-5): EADIYQTPRYLVIGTGKKITLECSQTMGHDKMYWYQQDPGMELHLIHYSYGVNSTEKGDLSSESTVSRIRTEHFPLTLESARPSHTSQYLCASSEHQVPPLLNQPQHFGDGTRLSIL.

This clone was detected once. The J gene is TRBJ1-2, the V gene TRBV4-3; D is ambiguous. Germline V lookup: CDR1 LGHNA, CDR2 YSLEER. The CDR3 sequence is 13 residues long. Between the trimmed V and J ends, which lost 3 bases and 5 bases, there was a span of 10 bases. The DNA for the CDR3 is TGCGCCAGCAGCCACCCGGGTGGGTATGGCTACACCTTC. Translation gives CASSHPGGYGYTF.

This chain uses TRBV11-3 with TRBJ2-7; D is unclear. The CDR3 contains 12 residues. The V end was cut by 3 bases, the J end by 2 bases, with 5 bases between. Germline values: CDR1 SGHNT, CDR2 YENEEA. The CDR3 protein is CASSLFTYEQYF. CDR3 in DNA: TGTGCCAGCAGCTTGTTCACCTACGAGCAGTACTTC.

The chain carries TRBV5-1 and TRBJ1-1, with a tentative D call TRBD1 (5 bases). The V and J ends lost 4 bases and 2 bases respectively, with 12 bases between them. This CDR3 has 14 residues. Germline V gene lookup returns CDR1 SGHRS and CDR2 YFSETQ. CDR3 sequence: CASSGSGGNTEAFF. CDR3 coding DNA: TGCGCCAGCAGCGGATCCGGGGGAAACACTGAAGCTTTCTTT.

V and J are TRBV11-3 and TRBJ1-5, with 7 nucleotides matching TRBD1. The length of the CDR3 is 15 residues. The J segment lost 7 bases and the V segment lost 1 base, leaving 7 bases of the junction unmatched. Germline V gene sequence: CDR1 SGHNT, CDR2 YENEEA. The CDR3 coding sequence is TGTGCCAGCAGCTTAGCTACAGGGGCAGGACAGCCCCAGCATTTT. Protein product: CASSLATGAGQPQHF.

J is TRBJ2-1 and V is TRBV4-1; 9 bases align to TRBD1. CDR1 is MGHRA, CDR2 YSYEKL, per germline. V was clipped by 0 bases and J by 7 bases; unmatched bases: 7. The CDR3 sequence is 16 residues long. The CDR3 here is CASSQDPGQGFNEQFF. CDR3 in DNA: TGCGCCAGCAGCCAAGATCCGGGACAGGGTTTTAATGAGCAGTTCTTC.

The rearrangement uses TRBV10-3 and TRBJ2-1; maybe TRBD2 (5 bases). Germline loops: CDR1 ENHRY, CDR2 SYGVKD. The CDR3 is made up of 12 amino acids. Trimming shortened V by 4 bases and J by 5 bases, and 6 bases separated the two germline ends. The CDR3: CAISGLNNEQFF. CDR3 DNA sequence: TGTGCCATCAGTGGACTAAACAATGAGCAGTTCTTC.

The chain employs TRBV21-1 and TRBJ2-1; the tabulated D call, TRBD1, remains unverified against the DNA. TRBV21-1 is an annotated pseudogene. CDR3 length equals 18 residues. CDR3 DNA: TGTGCCAGCAGCACCCCAGGCCTGTCCGATCAGGGTCACTATGAGCAGTTCTTC. Encoded protein: CASSTPGLSDQGHYEQFF.

The chain carries TRBV7-2 and TRBJ1-1; 8 bases match TRBD1. The junction had 4 bases not matched to a gene; V was cut back by 5 bases and J by 5 bases. The CDR3 totals 13 residues. CDR1 is SGHTA, CDR2 FQGNSA, per germline. The CDR3 spells CASSRTGQTEAFF. CDR3 bases: TGTGCCAGCAGCCGGACAGGGCAAACTGAAGCTTTCTTT.

This clone has only a few counts. This CDR3 is also generated by other DNA sequences in the sample. CDR3 sequence (DNA): TGCAGCGTTGACACAGGGGGGAACACTGAAGCTTTCTTT. This codes for CSVDTGGNTEAFF. J is TRBJ1-1 and V is TRBV29-1, with 8 bases lining up with TRBD1. CDR3 length: 13 amino acids. CDR1 is SQVTM, CDR2 ANQGSEA, per germline. V trimming: 3 bases; J trimming: 1 base; junction bases outside the gene matches: 1.

This chain uses TRBV7-2 with TRBJ1-1, with D perhaps TRBD1 (6 bases). This CDR3 has 13 residues. V lost 6 bases to trimming and J lost 11 bases, with 19 bases between them. CDR1 is SGHTA and CDR2 is FQGNSA in the germline V gene. The CDR3 DNA is TGTGCCAGCAGTTTCTGGGGGCTAGGTGGGGCTTTCTTT. Protein product: CASSFWGLGGAFF.

This chain joins TRBV15 and TRBJ2-5; D not resolved. CDR1 and CDR2 from the germline V gene are LNHNV and YYDKDF (reference sequence). The V and J ends lost 2 bases and 2 bases respectively, with 9 bases between them. The CDR3 has 14 residues. The CDR3 coding sequence is TGTGCCACCAGCAGATCAGCGATTCAAGAGACCCAGTACTTC. Translated, it gives CATSRSAIQETQYF. Looking up the rest from reference TRBV15 and TRBJ2-5 gives the full variable domain: DAMVIQNPRYQVTQFGKPVTLSCSQTLNHNVMYWYQQKSSQAPKLLFHYYDKDFNNEADTPDNFQSRRPNTSFCFLDIRSPGLGDTAMYLCATSRSAIQETQYFGPGTRLLVL.